The 2 T cell receptor beta chains below all came from one sample that was sequenced in a study of blood T cells in healthy people across ages. The second PCR ran about 6 to 11 cycles with a sample-barcoded 5' primer and J-beta primers. MiXCR, applied by TCRdb to the 5' RACE reads, yields one record per CDR3 protein. The sample gives hundreds of thousands of distinct CDR3 sequences, 20% to 25% of which show up once; roughly 3.9% is in the top ten. Sequencing used blood. The receptors derive from an older man in good health.

This clonotype was seen more than once but under ten times. V usage is TRBV5-1 and J usage is TRBJ2-1, with a possible D match to TRBD1 (6 bases). This CDR3 has 13 residues. The germline V gene has CDR1 SGHRS and CDR2 YFSETQ. Between the trimmed V and J ends, which lost 2 bases and 10 bases, there was a span of 13 bases. CDR3 DNA: TGCGCCAGCAGCTTAAGGGGGATGAGGGAGCAGTTCTTC. Translation gives CASSLRGMREQFF.

There are a few counts of this clonotype. V and J are TRBV3-1 and TRBJ2-6; TRBD2 is a possible D gene (6 bases). The CDR3 contains 18 residues. Germline-derived CDR1 and CDR2 are LGHDT and YNNKEL (reference sequence). V dropped 4 bases and J dropped 0 bases, with 16 bases sitting between them. CDR3 sequence (DNA): TGTGCCAGCAGCCCAGTTGGACTAAGGAGCTCTGGGGCCAACGTCCTGACTTTC. Translating it yields CASSPVGLRSSGANVLTF.